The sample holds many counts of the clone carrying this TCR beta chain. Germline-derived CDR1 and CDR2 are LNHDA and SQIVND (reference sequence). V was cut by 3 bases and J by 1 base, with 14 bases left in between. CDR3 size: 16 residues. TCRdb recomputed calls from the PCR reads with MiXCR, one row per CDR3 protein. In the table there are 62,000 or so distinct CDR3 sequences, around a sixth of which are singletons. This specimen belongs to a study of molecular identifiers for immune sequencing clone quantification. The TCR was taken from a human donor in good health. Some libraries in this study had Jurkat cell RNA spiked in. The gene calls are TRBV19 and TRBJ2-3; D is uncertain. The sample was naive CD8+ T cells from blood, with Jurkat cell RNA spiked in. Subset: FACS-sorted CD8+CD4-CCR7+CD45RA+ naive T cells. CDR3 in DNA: TGTGCCAGTAGTATTGAGATTGTATTAGGCACAGATACGCAGTATTTT. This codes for CASSIEIVLGTDTQYF.